This TCR beta chain appears in the sequencing data of a study of monozygotic twins with inflammatory bowel disease. General study points: IBD patients exhibited fewer clonotypes shared with other individuals than healthy twins, particularly with disease activity. Part of the variability in patient repertoires may have come from differing immunosuppressive treatments.

This CDR3 comprises 14 residues. Note on this clonotype: Its antigen is still unknown.

TCRdb derives one entry per CDR3 protein from the 5' RACE reads, leaving out DNA. The listing contains fewer than 400,000 distinct CDR3 sequences. Sequenced input: blood. V is TRBV12-3 or TRBV12-4 and J is TRBJ2-7; the D gene TCRdb calls, TRBD1, cannot be checked with no DNA. The receptor was isolated from a human donor with ulcerative colitis or Crohn's disease, or a healthy co-twin of an affected twin (not recorded which). The CDR3 reads CASRRGDRSYEQYF.